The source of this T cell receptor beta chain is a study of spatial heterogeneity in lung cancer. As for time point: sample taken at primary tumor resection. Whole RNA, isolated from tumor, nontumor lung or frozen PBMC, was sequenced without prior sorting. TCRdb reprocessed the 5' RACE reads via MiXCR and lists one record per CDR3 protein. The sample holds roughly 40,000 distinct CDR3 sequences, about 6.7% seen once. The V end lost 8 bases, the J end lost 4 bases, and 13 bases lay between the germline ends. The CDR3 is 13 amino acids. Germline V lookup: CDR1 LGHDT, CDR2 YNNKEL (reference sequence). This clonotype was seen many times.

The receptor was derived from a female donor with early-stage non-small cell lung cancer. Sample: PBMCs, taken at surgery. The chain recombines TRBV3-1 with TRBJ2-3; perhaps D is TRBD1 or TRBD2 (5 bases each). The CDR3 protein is CASGSLGADTQYF. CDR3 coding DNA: TGTGCCAGCGGATCACTAGGGGCAGATACGCAGTATTTT.